The T cell receptor beta chain described here comes from a study of blood T cell repertoires in COVID-19. Overall study: The United States, Italy and Spain were the sources of the acute and convalescent COVID-19 samples.

CDR3 length: 16 amino acids. Germline-derived CDR1 and CDR2 are SGHAT and FQDESV (reference sequence). Between the trimmed V and J ends, which lost 5 bases and 1 base, there was a span of 17 bases. Clones were read by immunoSEQ multiplex PCR, and TCRdb kept only the in-frame ones, dropping some. The sample has about 120,000 clones; roughly 83% are singletons. The sequencing input was peripheral blood. The V call is TRBV11-1, the J call TRBJ2-5; a weak D match, TRBD2 (6 bases). The sequence derives from a man younger than 45 with acute or convalescent COVID-19. The chain's CDR3 is CASSPRRGMVQETQYF. In DNA form, the CDR3 reads TGTGCCAGCAGCCCCCGTCGCGGGATGGTCCAAGAGACCCAGTACTTC.